Listed below are T cell receptor beta chains from one sample, sequenced in a study of shared clonotypes between healthy human individuals. Assay used: immunoSEQ multiplex PCR; TCRdb lists only in-frame clones, some missing. The profile shows 750,000 to 1,000,000 clones, almost 95% of them singletons. Material for sequencing was naive CD8+ T cells sorted from blood. Every receptor here comes from a young man in good health. Both conserved end residues are part of each CDR3. Each record gives: CDR3 DNA, CDR3 protein, V gene, D gene, clone size, J gene. D genes are given only for firm matches. The size field is filled for only some rows; it gives once, few, many or a size class.

TGTGCCAGCAGTTACTCGACTGGGACTAGCAACGAGCAGTACTTC CASSYSTGTSNEQYF TRBV6-5 TRBD2 - TRBJ2-7
TGTGCCGCGGGCGGGTTCATCTCCTACGAGCAGTACTTC CAAGGFISYEQYF TRBV27 - - TRBJ2-7
TGTGCCAGCAGTCGGGATTTCAATCAGCCCCAGCATTTT CASSRDFNQPQHF TRBV28 - - TRBJ1-5
TGTGCCAGCAGCGACTTTGAGGGGTCATTGAACACTGAAGCTTTCTTT CASSDFEGSLNTEAFF TRBV28 - - TRBJ1-1
TGTGCCAGCAGCGCGCTAGCGGCCCCGAATTCCGAGCAGTACTTC CASSALAAPNSEQYF TRBV7-6 TRBD2 - TRBJ2-7
TGTGCCAGCAGCGAAACTACCGGGACAGGGGGTTACGAGCAGTACTTC CASSETTGTGGYEQYF TRBV6-1 TRBD1 - TRBJ2-7
TGTGCCAGCAGCCCCGACAGCTACTCTGGAAACACCATATATTTT CASSPDSYSGNTIYF TRBV5-5 - - TRBJ1-3
TGCAGCGTTGAGTCGTTATCTGGAAACACCATATATTTT CSVESLSGNTIYF TRBV29-1 - - TRBJ1-3
TGTGCCAGCAGTTTACCCTCGATAGCTACCTATGGCTACACCTTC CASSLPSIATYGYTF TRBV28 - - TRBJ1-2
TGTGCCAGCAGTCTCGCCCGTGATTTCGGGACAGATACGCAGTATTTT CASSLARDFGTDTQYF TRBV28 - - TRBJ2-3
TGTGCCAGCAGCCCATCGACTAGCGGTGTTTTAGAGACCCAGTACTTC CASSPSTSGVLETQYF TRBV6-6 TRBD2 - TRBJ2-5
TGTGCCACCCTGGACAGTTCCTACAATGAGCAGTTCTTC CATLDSSYNEQFF TRBV19 - once TRBJ2-1
TGTGCCAGCAGCCCTGGACAGGGTGGATATGAAAAACTGTTTTTT CASSPGQGGYEKLFF TRBV11-2 TRBD1 - TRBJ1-4
TGCAGCGCCCGTACGCAGTATTTT CSARTQYF TRBV29-1 - - TRBJ2-3
TGTGCCAGCAGTTTCCCCCGGACAGGCACAGATACGCAGTATTTT CASSFPRTGTDTQYF TRBV28 - - TRBJ2-3
TGTGCCAGCAGTTTAAGTGGGAGCTACAATGAGCAGTTCTTC CASSLSGSYNEQFF TRBV27 - - TRBJ2-1